This record covers a single TCR beta chain. As originally analysed: Amplification with reference gene primers provided the estimates of nucleated cell counts. Only in-frame clones appear in the TCRdb table, and some are missing; sequencing was by immunoSEQ multiplex PCR. V, J and clone size derive from that table, while D and trimming were established from the DNA sequence. The table records about 120,000 clones, 85% of them present only once. The data belong to a study of blood T cell repertoires in COVID-19. Study information: Samples taken during acute and convalescent COVID-19 were collected in the United States, Italy and Spain.

This CDR3 comprises 15 residues. V lost 4 bases, J lost 3 bases, and 4 bases stayed unmatched. Per the germline V gene, CDR1 is LGHNA and CDR2 is YNFKEQ. This clonotype was sampled from a man older than 75 with acute or convalescent COVID-19. This chain links TRBV4-2 with TRBJ2-5; TRBD2 aligns across 11 bases. The sequencing sample was made of peripheral blood. The CDR3 sequence is CASSPFSGGEETQYF. Written as DNA, the CDR3 is TGTGCCAGCAGCCCTTTTAGCGGGGGGGAAGAGACCCAGTACTTC.